A selection of T cell receptor beta chains follows, all from one sample in a study of blood T cell repertoires in COVID-19. Data came from immunoSEQ multiplex PCR; TCRdb stores just in-frame clones and leaves some out. Of approximately 170,000 clones in the sample, 88% were seen once. Sequenced input: PBMCs or T cells enriched from blood (not recorded which). All receptors derive from a woman aged 18-30 years who had recovered from COVID-19. The CDR3 runs from the conserved cysteine through the conserved F or W. Each record gives: CDR3 DNA, CDR3 protein, clone size, V gene, J gene, D gene. D genes are given only for firm matches. Clone size appears in some rows only: once, few, many, or a class for an expanded clone.

TGTGCCATCGGCTGGTCGTCTAGGAGCTACAATGAGCAGTTCTTC	CAIGWSSRSYNEQFF	NA	TRBV10-3	TRBJ2-1	NA
TGTGCCAGCAGCCGCGGGGGGGGAGATACGCAGTATTTT	CASSRGGGDTQYF	NA	TRBV5-4	TRBJ2-3	TRBD2
TGTGCCAGCACTTTTTCGGGTACTGAAGCTTTCTTT	CASTFSGTEAFF	NA	TRBV12-3/TRBV12-4	TRBJ1-1	NA
TGTGCCAGCAGGCTTAGACTAGCGGCCCTTCCAGAGCAGTTCTTC	CASRLRLAALPEQFF	NA	TRBV28	TRBJ2-1	TRBD2
TGTGCCAGCAGTTTGGCGGGCGCGTGGCCCCAGCATTTT	CASSLAGAWPQHF	few	TRBV27	TRBJ1-5	NA
TGTGCCAGTAGTACCCGGACAGGGGGCGGGGAGACCCAGTACTTC	CASSTRTGGGETQYF	NA	TRBV19	TRBJ2-5	TRBD1
TGTGCCAGCAGTCCCGGCGGTGACAGGAGATCAACTAATGAAAAACTGTTTTTT	CASSPGGDRRSTNEKLFF	NA	TRBV6-4	TRBJ1-4	NA
TGTGCCAGTAGTCGCCCGGACACTAGCAATCAGCCCCAGCATTTT	CASSRPDTSNQPQHF	NA	TRBV19	TRBJ1-5	NA
TGTGCCAGCTCACCATCAGGGGGACTAGCGGAAATCTACGAGCAGTACTTC	CASSPSGGLAEIYEQYF	NA	TRBV18	TRBJ2-7	TRBD2
TGTGCCTGGATACCCCAGAGGGGGCTAGGAAACACCATATATTTT	CAWIPQRGLGNTIYF	NA	TRBV30	TRBJ1-3	TRBD1
TGTGCCAGCAGCTTAGAAACGGAGCCGAGGGATACGCAGTATTTT	CASSLETEPRDTQYF	NA	TRBV7-9	TRBJ2-3	NA
TGTGCCAGTAGCCCTGGACTTCACACTGAAGCTTTCTTT	CASSPGLHTEAFF	NA	TRBV19	TRBJ1-1	NA
TGTGCCAGCAGTTTATCAGGGAGCTCCTACAATGAGCAGTTCTTC	CASSLSGSSYNEQFF	NA	TRBV27	TRBJ2-1	NA
TGTGCCAGCAGTGTCACCGGGACAGGGAGTTCACCCCTCCACTTT	CASSVTGTGSSPLHF	NA	TRBV6-4	TRBJ1-6	TRBD1
TGCGCCAGCAGTGCTAGCGGCACCTACGAGCAGTACTTC	CASSASGTYEQYF	NA	TRBV10-1	TRBJ2-7	TRBD2
TGTGCCAGCAGCTCCCTGGGACAGGGTAAGGTTTTCTTT	CASSSLGQGKVFF	NA	TRBV7-2	TRBJ1-1	TRBD1
TGTGCCAGCAGCCAACTACGAACAGGGACCACTGAAGCTTTCTTT	CASSQLRTGTTEAFF	NA	TRBV7-2	TRBJ1-1	NA
TGTGCCAGCCTCAGGGGGCGAGGCACTGAAGCTTTCTTT	CASLRGRGTEAFF	NA	TRBV7-9	TRBJ1-1	TRBD1
TGTGCCAGCAGTCAGACTAGCGGGGGGTACAATGAGCAGTTCTTC	CASSQTSGGYNEQFF	NA	TRBV6-2/TRBV6-3	TRBJ2-1	TRBD2
TGCAGTGCTAGTATCGGCGGGCAGACGACTAACTATGGCTACACCTTC	CSASIGGQTTNYGYTF	NA	TRBV20-1	TRBJ1-2	NA
TGCGCCAGCAGCCAAGGTTCGCGGGGAATAGATGGCTACACCTTC	CASSQGSRGIDGYTF	NA	TRBV4-1	TRBJ1-2	NA
TGTGCCAGCAGCCTAACAGGGGCCACTGAAGCTTTCTTT	CASSLTGATEAFF	once	TRBV6-5	TRBJ1-1	TRBD1
TGTGCCAGCATTATGATGGGGGGAGAGGACACTGAAGCTTTCTTT	CASIMMGGEDTEAFF	NA	TRBV28	TRBJ1-1	NA
TGTGCCAGCAGTTTCACTAGGACCGGGGAGCTGTTTTTT	CASSFTRTGELFF	NA	TRBV28	TRBJ2-2	NA
TGTGCCAGCAGTTACTCGATCTCGGCAGGGGAAGAGACCCAGTACTTC	CASSYSISAGEETQYF	NA	TRBV6-6	TRBJ2-5	NA
TGTGCCAGCAGTTCTGGACAAGCCCTTGTAGCCAAAAACATTCAGTACTTC	CASSSGQALVAKNIQYF	NA	TRBV27	TRBJ2-4	NA
TGTGCCAGCAGCTTGGCGGCGGAGTCATCTTACGAGCAGTACTTC	CASSLAAESSYEQYF	once	TRBV5-5	TRBJ2-7	NA
TGCGCCAGCAGCCGCCTCTTGGACAGGGCCAACGAGCAGTACTTC	CASSRLLDRANEQYF	NA	TRBV5-1	TRBJ2-7	TRBD1
TGTGCCAGCAGCGACGAAGGGACAGGGGTCACCGGGGAGCTGTTTTTT	CASSDEGTGVTGELFF	NA	TRBV9	TRBJ2-2	TRBD1
TGTGCCAGCAGCTTATCGGCTAGAGCTACGGAGCAGTACTTC	CASSLSARATEQYF	few	TRBV5-4	TRBJ2-7	NA
TGTGCCAGCAGCTTAGGCCCTCCGAGGGGGAATCAGCCCCAGCATTTT	CASSLGPPRGNQPQHF	NA	TRBV13	TRBJ1-5	NA
TGTGCCATCAGTGGGGAGGGGGGGATAATTATGAATACGCAGTATTTT	CAISGEGGIIMNTQYF	NA	TRBV10-3	TRBJ2-3	NA
TGTGCCAGCAGCACGGCAGGGACAGTAAAAGGGGAGACCCAGTACTTC	CASSTAGTVKGETQYF	NA	TRBV7-9	TRBJ2-5	TRBD1
TGTGCCAGCAGTGAACCGGGACTAGGTCTGGGTGAGCAGTTCTTC	CASSEPGLGLGEQFF	NA	TRBV28	TRBJ2-1	TRBD2
TGTGCCAGCAGTGATGGACAGGGGGGTCCCTACGAGCAGTACTTC	CASSDGQGGPYEQYF	NA	TRBV27	TRBJ2-7	TRBD1
TGTGCCAGCAGTGAATGGCCAGAAGAGACCCAGTACTTC	CASSEWPEETQYF	NA	TRBV6-1	TRBJ2-5	NA
TGTGCCAGCAGCTTGAGGACAGAACCAGGGGCGTGGGAGACCCAGTACTTC	CASSLRTEPGAWETQYF	NA	TRBV11-2	TRBJ2-5	NA
TGTGCCAACGCACCAAACTTGAACTATGGCTACACCTTC	CANAPNLNYGYTF	NA	TRBV28	TRBJ1-2	NA
TGTGCCAGCAGCCAAGGACCCCATTTTGCGGACAGCCAAAATTCACCCCTCCACTTT	CASSQGPHFADSQNSPLHF	NA	TRBV3-1/TRBV3-2	TRBJ1-6	NA
TGTGCCAGCAGCGCTTCGGGGGGAGGGGAAGGTGAGCAGTTCTTC	CASSASGGGEGEQFF	few	TRBV6-4	TRBJ2-1	TRBD2
TGTGCCAGCAGCTTTCAGCAGGCACCCACTGAAGCTTTCTTT	CASSFQQAPTEAFF	once	TRBV5-5	TRBJ1-1	NA
TGTGCCAGCAGCTACCGCCAGCGGGAGAGGCAGTTCTTC	CASSYRQRERQFF	NA	TRBV6-5	TRBJ2-1	TRBD2
TGTGCCAGCAGTTTATTGGGGCTCGAGCAGTTCTTC	CASSLLGLEQFF	NA	TRBV28	TRBJ2-1	NA
TGTGCCAGCAGCGTAGTGAGCCTGGACAGGTTGAACACTGAAGCTTTCTTT	CASSVVSLDRLNTEAFF	NA	TRBV9	TRBJ1-1	TRBD1
TGTGCCAGCAGCTCGAGAAACTATGGCTACACCTTC	CASSSRNYGYTF	NA	TRBV11-2	TRBJ1-2	NA
TGTGCCACCAGTGCTGCTGGGGGGGGGAATGAGCAGTTCTTC	CATSAAGGGNEQFF	NA	TRBV24-1	TRBJ2-1	TRBD2
TGTGCCAGCAGCAACCGGGACAGGGTCTTCACTGAAGCTTTCTTT	CASSNRDRVFTEAFF	NA	TRBV7-8	TRBJ1-1	TRBD1
TGTGCCAGCAGCTCGGTCTCAGGGGAGCTGTTTTTT	CASSSVSGELFF	NA	TRBV11-3	TRBJ2-2	NA
TGTGCCACCAGTGATTCTTACAGGCCCACAGATACGCAGTATTTT	CATSDSYRPTDTQYF	NA	TRBV24-1	TRBJ2-3	NA
TGTGCCAGCAGCCCCTCGGGCAGGGGGCAAAAGTACACTGAAGCTTTCTTT	CASSPSGRGQKYTEAFF	few	TRBV7-8	TRBJ1-1	TRBD1
TGTGCCATCGTCGGACAGGGGGGGACTGAAGCTTTCTTT	CAIVGQGGTEAFF	NA	TRBV10-3	TRBJ1-1	TRBD1
TGTGCCAGCTCACTAGGGAGGGAGACAGGGGGCTCTAGGACTGAAGCTTTCTTT	CASSLGRETGGSRTEAFF	once	TRBV18	TRBJ1-1	TRBD1
TGTGCCAGTAGTATGCAGGGCAGATACGAGCAGTACTTC	CASSMQGRYEQYF	few	TRBV19	TRBJ2-7	NA
TGTGCCAGCAGTTACGCTCCAGCCCGCGGCACTGAAGCTTTCTTT	CASSYAPARGTEAFF	NA	TRBV6-5	TRBJ1-1	NA
TGTGCCAGCAGCAGGGGGGGAAACACTGAAGCTTTCTTT	CASSRGGNTEAFF	NA	TRBV7-8	TRBJ1-1	NA
TGTGCCAGCAGTCCAGGACAGCCCGGGGAGCTGTTTTTT	CASSPGQPGELFF	NA	TRBV6-5	TRBJ2-2	NA
TGTGCCAGCCCCCCGCAGGGCTCTAGGGCTGAAGCTTTCTTT	CASPPQGSRAEAFF	NA	TRBV2	TRBJ1-1	NA